The rows below give T cell receptor delta chains drawn from one sample of a study of gamma-delta T cells after stem cell transplantation. TCRdb reapplied CATT to the RT-PCR reads. The sample lists 1,500 to 2,000 delta-chain clones, approximately 48% occurring once. Material for sequencing was gamma-delta T cells. Source of these receptors: a human donor. It is not recorded whose cells these are; they may come from a transplant donor. Each CDR3 is given with its conserved first and last residue. Fields, in order: clone size, V gene, J gene, D gene, CDR3 protein, CDR3 DNA. D genes are given only for firm matches. A row's size may be missing; if present it is once, few, many or a size class.

clone size: few
V gene: TRDV2
J gene: TRDJ1
D gene: NA
CDR3 protein: CACDTVGGGPHSTDKLIF
CDR3 DNA: TGTGCCTGTGACACCGTTGGTGGGGGGCCGCACTCAACCGATAAACTCATCTTT

clone size: NA
V gene: TRDV2
J gene: TRDJ1
D gene: TRDD3
CDR3 protein: CACDTVQLGDTGTDKLIF
CDR3 DNA: TGTGCCTGTGACACCGTTCAACTGGGGGATACTGGGACCGATAAACTCATCTTT

clone size: NA
V gene: TRDV2
J gene: TRDJ1
D gene: NA
CDR3 protein: CACDRLGIRDTVKLIF
CDR3 DNA: TGTGCCTGTGACAGGTTGGGGATTCGAGACACCGTTAAACTCATCTTT

clone size: few
V gene: TRDV2
J gene: TRDJ1
D gene: TRDD3
CDR3 protein: CACDPVGGYADKLIF
CDR3 DNA: TGTGCCTGTGACCCAGTTGGGGGATACGCTGATAAACTCATCTTT

clone size: NA
V gene: TRDV2
J gene: TRDJ1
D gene: TRDD3
CDR3 protein: CACDLLGAQFDNLIF
CDR3 DNA: TGTGCCTGTGACTTACTGGGGGCTCAATTCGATAACCTCATCTTT

clone size: few
V gene: TRDV2
J gene: TRDJ1
D gene: TRDD3
CDR3 protein: CACDLLGDTPTTDKLIF
CDR3 DNA: TGTGCCTGTGACCTACTGGGGGATACGCCCACCACCGATAAACTCATCTTT

clone size: NA
V gene: TRDV2
J gene: TRDJ1
D gene: NA
CDR3 protein: CACDSVGHNTDKLIF
CDR3 DNA: TGTGCCTGTGACTCCGTTGGCCACAACACCGATAAACTCATCTTT

clone size: NA
V gene: TRDV2
J gene: TRDJ1
D gene: TRDD3
CDR3 protein: CACDTWGIPGEVLIF
CDR3 DNA: TGTGCCTGTGACACCTGGGGGATACCGGGCGAGGTGCTCATCTTT

clone size: once
V gene: TRDV2
J gene: TRDJ1
D gene: TRDD3
CDR3 protein: CACEALRVGDKYTDKLIF
CDR3 DNA: TGTGCCTGTGAAGCCCTCAGAGTGGGGGATAAATACACCGATAAACTCATCTTT

clone size: NA
V gene: TRDV2
J gene: TRDJ1
D gene: NA
CDR3 protein: CACDTVGAAVGLDKLIF
CDR3 DNA: TGTGCCTGTGACACCGTGGGGGCTGCGGTGGGGCTGGATAAACTCATCTTT

clone size: NA
V gene: TRDV2
J gene: TRDJ1
D gene: TRDD3
CDR3 protein: CACDSVLGGTRVTDKLIF
CDR3 DNA: TGTGCCTGTGACTCTGTACTGGGGGGTACGAGGGTCACCGATAAACTCATCTTT